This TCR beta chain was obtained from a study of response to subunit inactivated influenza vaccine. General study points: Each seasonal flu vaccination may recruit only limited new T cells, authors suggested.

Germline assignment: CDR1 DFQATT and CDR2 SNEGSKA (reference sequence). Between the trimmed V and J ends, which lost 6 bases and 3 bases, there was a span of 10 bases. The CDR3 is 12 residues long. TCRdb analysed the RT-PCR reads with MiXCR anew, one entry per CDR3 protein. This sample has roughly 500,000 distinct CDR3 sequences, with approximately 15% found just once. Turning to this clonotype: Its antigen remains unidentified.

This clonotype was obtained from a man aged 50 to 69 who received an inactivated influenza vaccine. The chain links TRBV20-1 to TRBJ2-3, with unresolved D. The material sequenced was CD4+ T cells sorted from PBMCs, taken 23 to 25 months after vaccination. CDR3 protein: CSAPVGTDTQYF. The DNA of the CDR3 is TGCAGTGCCCCTGTGGGGACAGATACGCAGTATTTT.